This TCR beta chain was sequenced for a study of blood T cell repertoires in COVID-19. Germline assignment: CDR1 LGHDT and CDR2 YNNKEL (reference sequence). The V gene lost 4 bases and the J gene lost 3 bases, with 9 bases spanning the gap. The CDR3 extends over 13 amino acids. Participants spanned ages about 18 to 89 years and resided in about two dozen US areas. Cohort allocation depended upon clinical history that participants reported. Clones were sequenced by immunoSEQ multiplex PCR, and TCRdb holds only the in-frame ones, with some missing. The table lists approximately 300,000 clones, roughly 86% of them singletons.

This receptor was identified in a woman under 40 who had recovered from COVID-19. The chain employs TRBV3-1 (or the pseudogene TRBV3-2) and TRBJ2-5; D is unclear. Sequencing was done on a sample of PBMCs or T cells enriched from blood (not recorded which). CDR3 coding DNA: TGTGCCAGCAGCCCGAACCCGGAAGAGACCCAGTACTTC. Protein product: CASSPNPEETQYF.